This TCR beta chain was captured by sequencing in a study of OX40 agonist ivuxolimab in advanced cancers. Blood samples were obtained at baseline, cycle 4 day 1, and cycle 7 day 1. V trimming: 4 bases; J trimming: 4 bases; junction bases outside the gene matches: 5. CDR1 is MNHEY, CDR2 SVGAGI, per germline. The CDR3 consists of 14 residues. TCRdb's table, derived via immunoSEQ multiplex PCR, lists solely in-frame clones and lacks some. The repertoire holds 60,000 or so clones, 84% seen once, with roughly 4.4% in the top ten. V gene TRBV6-5 combines with J gene TRBJ2-5; 8 bases match TRBD1. This clonotype was obtained from an adult with an advanced solid tumor such as melanoma, head and neck, liver or kidney cancer. The material was CD4+ or CD8+ T cells sorted from blood, obtained in a trial of the OX40 agonist ivuxolimab. CDR3 sequence: CASSSAGGIETQYF. DNA of the CDR3: TGTGCCAGCAGTTCAGCAGGGGGCATAGAGACCCAGTACTTC.